Presented here are 32 T cell receptor beta chains from one specimen sequenced in a study of Ad26.COV2.S vaccination and SARS-CoV-2 variants. Clones were sequenced by immunoSEQ multiplex PCR, and TCRdb holds only the in-frame ones, with some missing. This sample has fewer than 500,000 clones; 80% to 95% occur once, and the top ten carry 9% to 15%. Treatment given: around 19 received Ad26.COV2.S at low or high dose, single or two shots; five or six received placebo; per-sample allocation not given. On day 63 after the first injection, vaccine and placebo recipients gave samples. Sequencing was performed on peripheral blood, taken in a trial of Ad26.COV2.S vaccine versus placebo. Source of these receptors: a person aged 18-65 years who received the Ad26.COV2.S COVID-19 vaccine or a placebo.

The rearrangement uses TRBV7-9 and TRBJ2-7, with D unresolved. The CDR3 runs to 13 residues. Trimming left V 4 bases short and J 4 bases short, with 11 bases between. CDR1 is SEHNR, CDR2 FQNEAQ, per germline (reference sequence). The CDR3 is CASSSRLQYEQYF. The CDR3 nucleotides are TGTGCCAGCAGCTCCCGACTGCAGTACGAGCAGTACTTC.

The chain recombines TRBV7-8 with TRBJ1-2; TRBD1 matches 8 bases. CDR1 is SGHVS and CDR2 is FQNEAQ in the germline V gene. The CDR3 has 15 residues. The V and J ends lost 3 bases and 7 bases, in that order; junction bases with no gene match: 10. In DNA form, the CDR3 reads TGTGCCAGCAGCTTGTCGACAGGGGATACGGGTGGCTACACCTTC. The encoded protein is CASSLSTGDTGGYTF.

CDR3 region: CASSLEPRGETQYF. The CDR3 DNA reads TGTGCCAGCAGCTTAGAACCCCGGGGGGAGACCCAGTACTTC. The genes are TRBV7-9 and TRBJ2-5; D may be TRBD2 (6 bases). V was cut by 1 base and J by 5 bases, with 11 bases left in between. The V gene's germline CDR1 is SEHNR and CDR2 FQNEAQ (reference sequence). The CDR3 spans 14 residues.

The chain combines TRBV27 with TRBJ2-3; 7 positions agree with TRBD2. This CDR3 spans 12 amino acids. V was clipped by 6 bases and J by 4 bases; unmatched bases: 1. Germline V lookup: CDR1 MNHEY, CDR2 SMNVEV (reference sequence). The chain's CDR3 is CASRGLADTQYF. The CDR3 nucleotides read TGTGCCAGCAGAGGACTAGCAGATACGCAGTATTTT.

The chain's CDR3 is CASSQDFGRGYTF. The CDR3 DNA follows: TGTGCCAGCAGCCAAGATTTTGGACGAGGCTACACCTTC. This chain joins TRBV3-1 (or the pseudogene TRBV3-2) and TRBJ1-2, with no clear D. The length of the CDR3 is 13 residues. Per germline, CDR1 LGHDT and CDR2 YNNKEL (reference sequence). The ends were cut back, 0 bases at V and 8 bases at J, with 10 bases in the middle.

The chain joins TRBV4-1 to TRBJ1-2; D unclear. Germline assignment: CDR1 MGHRA and CDR2 YSYEKL. The CDR3 covers 14 residues. The germline V and J ends were trimmed by 0 bases and 1 base, with 6 bases remaining between them. The CDR3: CASSQETGNYGYTF. The DNA for the CDR3 is TGCGCCAGCAGCCAAGAGACGGGTAACTATGGCTACACCTTC.

The chain couples TRBV5-1 to TRBJ2-5; TRBD1 is a possible D gene (5 bases). CDR3 length: 13 amino acids. Germline V lookup: CDR1 SGHRS, CDR2 YFSETQ. Deletions cut 1 base from V and 4 bases from J, with 8 bases between. The CDR3 reads CASSLQGVETQYF. The CDR3 nucleotides are TGCGCCAGCAGCTTGCAGGGCGTAGAGACCCAGTACTTC.

The chain uses TRBV7-9 and TRBJ2-4; D uncertain. V lost 5 bases to trimming and J lost 13 bases, with 18 bases between them. The CDR3 totals 13 residues. Germline CDR1 SEHNR, CDR2 FQNEAQ (reference sequence). The CDR3: CASSPRDPTDQYF. The CDR3, as DNA: TGTGCCAGCAGCCCTAGAGACCCTACGGACCAGTACTTC.

This chain uses TRBV5-1 with TRBJ2-5; tentatively, D is TRBD2 (5 bases). V shed 4 bases and J shed 0 bases, with 10 bases lying between them. CDR1 and CDR2 from the germline V gene are SGHRS and YFSETQ. The CDR3 sequence is 14 residues long. For the CDR3, the DNA is TGCGCCAGCAGCAACCCGGGGTACCAAGAGACCCAGTACTTC. It translates to CASSNPGYQETQYF.

This chain joins TRBV15 and TRBJ2-3; either TRBD1 or TRBD2 may fit D (6 bases each). CDR3 length: 16 residues. V was shortened by 0 bases and J by 0 bases, with 10 bases between the two germline ends. Looked up from germline, CDR1 is LNHNV and CDR2 is YYDKDF (reference sequence). This CDR3 is CATSRDPGASTDTQYF. The DNA of the CDR3 is TGTGCCACCAGCAGAGATCCGGGGGCTAGCACAGATACGCAGTATTTT. Drawing the rest from reference TRBV15 and TRBJ2-3, the complete variable domain is DAMVIQNPRYQVTQFGKPVTLSCSQTLNHNVMYWYQQKSSQAPKLLFHYYDKDFNNEADTPDNFQSRRPNTSFCFLDIRSPGLGDTAMYLCATSRDPGASTDTQYFGPGTRLTVL.

The chain uses TRBV25-1 and TRBJ2-7; 7 bases fit TRBD2. The CDR3 totals 15 residues. V lost 3 bases and J lost 0; bases outside the gene matches: 5. CDR1 and CDR2 from the germline V gene are MGHDK and SYGVNS. CDR3 bases: TGTGCCAGCAGTGATTTACTAGCGCCCTCCTACGAGCAGTACTTC. It specifies CASSDLLAPSYEQYF.

V gene TRBV6-4 combines with J gene TRBJ2-1, with TRBD2 identical over 7 bases. Germline V CDR1 and CDR2: MRHNA, SNTAGT. V lost 4 bases, J lost 4 bases, and 7 bases stayed unmatched. The CDR3 spans 15 residues. Written as DNA, the CDR3 is TGTGCCAGCAGTGTCGAGGCGGGGGTGTACAATGAGCAGTTCTTC. Its translation: CASSVEAGVYNEQFF.

This clone was counted between two and nine times. The J gene is TRBJ1-3, the V gene TRBV7-9; D may be TRBD1 (6 bases). V was shortened by 5 bases and J by 0 bases, with 14 bases between the two germline ends. Germline loops: CDR1 SEHNR, CDR2 FQNEAQ (reference sequence). The length of the CDR3 is 16 residues. The CDR3: CASSTDSGYSGNTIYF. The CDR3 DNA sequence: TGTGCCAGCAGCACGGACAGTGGGTACTCTGGAAACACCATATATTTT.

This clone was counted many times. The chain carries TRBV9 and TRBJ1-1, with D possibly TRBD1 on 6 matching bases. Germline V CDR1 and CDR2: SGDLS, YYNGEE. Deletions cut 3 bases from V and 11 bases from J, with 17 bases between. CDR3 length: 13 amino acids. CDR3 residues: CASSDGTTLTAFF. DNA for the CDR3: TGTGCCAGCAGCGATGGGACAACCCTGACGGCTTTCTTT. Based on the CDR3 plus reference TRBV9 and TRBJ1-1, the full variable domain is DSGVTQTPKHLITATGQRVTLRCSPRSGDLSVYWYQQSLDQGLQFLIQYYNGEERAKGNILERFSAQQFPDLHSELNLSSLELGDSALYFCASSDGTTLTAFFGQGTRLTVV.

V gene TRBV4-3 combines with J gene TRBJ1-4; D is uncertain. The V gene lost 3 bases and the J gene lost 8 bases, with 4 bases spanning the gap. CDR1 and CDR2 (germline): LGHNA, YSLEER. This CDR3 contains 11 residues. CDR3 residues: CASSHREKLFF. The CDR3 region has the DNA TGCGCCAGCAGCCACCGAGAAAAACTGTTTTTT.

The V and J genes are TRBV21-1 and TRBJ2-1; the table gives TRBD2 as D, unverified against the DNA. TRBV21-1 constitutes a pseudogene. The length of the CDR3 is 13 residues. CDR3 nucleotide sequence: TGTGCCAGCAGCAAATGCGCGGGGGGTGAGCAGTTCTTC. Translation gives CASSKCAGGEQFF.

This rearrangement joins TRBV6-5 to TRBJ1-1; D unclear. V lost 6 bases, J lost 0 bases, and 14 bases lay in between. CDR1 and CDR2 from the germline V gene are MNHEY and SVGAGI. CDR3 length equals 15 residues. In nucleotides, the CDR3 is TGTGCCAGCAGACCAACCGTTACACTGAACACTGAAGCTTTCTTT. This gives the protein CASRPTVTLNTEAFF.

The chain joins TRBV7-2 to TRBJ2-5; 7 nucleotides line up with TRBD1. The germline gives CDR1 SGHTA, CDR2 FQGNSA. Germline trimming cut 5 bases from V and 5 bases from J; bases unmatched to any gene: 8. The CDR3 consists of 14 residues. The CDR3 spells CASSQYRGGETQYF. The CDR3 coding sequence is TGTGCCAGCAGCCAGTACAGGGGTGGGGAGACCCAGTACTTC. Complete variable domain (other parts from reference TRBV7-2 and TRBJ2-5): GAGVSQSPSNKVTEKGKDVELRCDPISGHTALYWYRQSLGQGLEFLIYFQGNSAPDKSGLPSDRFSAERTGGSVSTLTIQRTQQEDSAVYLCASSQYRGGETQYFGPGTRLLVL.

The CDR3 loop is CASSIVYRDYEQYF. In DNA form, the CDR3 reads TGTGCCAGTAGTATAGTTTACAGGGACTACGAGCAGTACTTC. The genes are TRBV19 and TRBJ2-7; D perhaps matches TRBD1 (6 bases). The CDR3 sequence is 14 residues long. V lost 1 base and J 3 bases, leaving 10 bases between the germline ends. Germline V CDR1 and CDR2: LNHDA, SQIVND (reference sequence).

The V gene is TRBV12-3 or TRBV12-4, the J gene TRBJ1-4; D is ambiguous. This CDR3 has 13 residues. The ends were cut back, 6 bases at V and 7 bases at J, with 12 bases in the middle. The CDR3 spells CASRGMGGEKLFF. CDR3 nucleotides: TGTGCCAGCAGAGGCATGGGTGGTGAAAAACTGTTTTTT.

The V call is TRBV12-3 or TRBV12-4, the J call TRBJ1-6; D unclear. Trimming took off 7 bases at V and 7 bases at J, with 11 bases between the two ends. The CDR3 covers 13 residues. The CDR3 bases are TGTGCCAGCACGGGGTCGCGGAATTCACCCCTCCACTTT. This translates into CASTGSRNSPLHF.

The chain has TRBV11-3 and TRBJ2-7; 14 positions agree with TRBD2. This CDR3 region has 14 residues. V dropped 5 bases and J dropped 7; count of bases not matched to a gene: 4. CDR1 and CDR2 (germline): SGHNT, YENEEA. In DNA, the CDR3 is TGTGCCAGCAGCCCCGGGACTAGCGGGGGTGAGCAGTACTTC. Translating gives CASSPGTSGGEQYF.

The chain has TRBV18 and TRBJ2-2; D is undetermined. Germline V gene data show CDR1 as KGHSH and CDR2 as LQKENI. This CDR3 is 17 amino acids long. V shed 1 base and J shed 2 bases, with 14 bases lying between them. CDR3 bases: TGTGCCAGCTCACCACTAATAGGGTTCGCAAACACCGGGGAGCTGTTTTTT. Its protein is CASSPLIGFANTGELFF.

This sequence joins TRBV5-6 and TRBJ1-3; D gene uncertain. Trimming removed 3 bases at V and 4 bases at J, with 8 bases between. The CDR3 totals 13 residues. Per the germline V gene, CDR1 is SGHDT and CDR2 is YYEEEE. The CDR3 spells CASSWGSGNTIYF. The CDR3 nucleotides read TGTGCCAGCAGCTGGGGTTCAGGAAACACCATATATTTT.

The V and J genes are TRBV19 and TRBJ1-5, with TRBD1 identical over 7 bases. The CDR3 runs to 14 residues. The germline V gene has CDR1 LNHDA and CDR2 SQIVND (reference sequence). V lost 5 bases to trimming and J lost 3 bases; unmatched junction nucleotides: 4. Here the CDR3 DNA reads TGTGCCAGTAGTCGGGACAGCCTCAATCAGCCCCAGCATTTT. Residues: CASSRDSLNQPQHF. Using reference TRBV19 and TRBJ1-5 for the parts outside the CDR3, the full variable domain is DGGITQSPKYLFRKEGQNVTLSCEQNLNHDAMYWYRQDPGQGLRLIYYSQIVNDFQKGDIAEGYSVSREKKESFPLTVTSAQKNPTAFYLCASSRDSLNQPQHFGDGTRLSIL.

This chain's CDR3 is CASSYRFSAGRGPTEAFF. CDR3 in DNA: TGTGCCAGCAGTTACCGTTTCTCGGCCGGGCGGGGGCCGACTGAAGCTTTCTTT. This rearrangement joins TRBV6-2 or TRBV6-3 to TRBJ1-1; tentative D call: TRBD1 (6 bases). V was trimmed by 2 bases and J by 5 bases, leaving 24 bases between them. The CDR3 is 18 amino acids. The germline V gene has CDR1 MNHEY and CDR2 SVGEGT.

A single count supports this clone. The V and J genes are TRBV5-1 and TRBJ2-1; D is uncertain. Germline assignment: CDR1 SGHRS and CDR2 YFSETQ. The germline V and J ends were trimmed by 5 bases and 5 bases, with 5 bases remaining between them. The CDR3 has 11 amino acids. The CDR3 bases are TGCGCCAGCAGTTCGGACAATGAGCAGTTCTTC. Its protein is CASSSDNEQFF.

The chain employs TRBV6-2 or TRBV6-3 and TRBJ2-5; 11 nucleotides agree with TRBD2. The length of the CDR3 is 17 residues. The germline CDR1 and CDR2 sequences are MNHEY and SVGEGT. V was clipped by 5 bases and J by 4 bases; unmatched bases: 12. Here the CDR3 reads CASSPPPRLAGTETQYF. The CDR3 DNA reads TGTGCCAGCAGTCCCCCCCCGCGACTAGCGGGAACAGAGACCCAGTACTTC.

The chain recombines TRBV7-9 with TRBJ2-2; 10 bases line up with TRBD2. CDR3 length: 18 residues. The junction had 8 bases not matched to a gene; V was cut back by 4 bases and J by 0 bases. Per the germline V gene, CDR1 is SEHNR and CDR2 is FQNEAQ (reference sequence). CDR3 bases: TGTGCCAGCAGCTCTCCGGGACTAGCGCCTTCGAACACCGGGGAGCTGTTTTTT. This sequence encodes CASSSPGLAPSNTGELFF. Full variable domain (rest looked up from reference TRBV7-9 and TRBJ2-2): DTGVSQNPRHKITKRGQNVTFRCDPISEHNRLYWYRQTLGQGPEFLTYFQNEAQLEKSRLLSDRFSAERPKGSFSTLEIQRTEQGDSAMYLCASSSPGLAPSNTGELFFGEGSRLTVL.

This chain uses TRBV28 with TRBJ2-1; 8 nucleotides agree with TRBD1. This CDR3 region has 14 residues. Per germline, CDR1 MDHEN and CDR2 SYDVKM. V trimming: 6 bases; J trimming: 6 bases; junction bases outside the gene matches: 7. The CDR3 region is CASRGGQGANEQFF. CDR3 nucleotide sequence: TGTGCCAGCAGAGGAGGGCAGGGGGCCAATGAGCAGTTCTTC.

This chain joins TRBV27 and TRBJ2-1, with 11 bases fitting TRBD1. The CDR3 has 17 amino acids. Germline CDR1 MNHEY, CDR2 SMNVEV (reference sequence). V lost 4 bases to trimming and J lost 7 bases; unmatched junction nucleotides: 12. The CDR3 DNA is TGTGCCAGCAGTTCCTTCCCCGGAGGACAGGGGGCGAATGAGCAGTTCTTC. Encoded protein: CASSSFPGGQGANEQFF.

The J gene is TRBJ2-7, the V gene TRBV28, with TRBD1 matching over 10 bases. From germline, CDR1 is MDHEN and CDR2 SYDVKM. The CDR3 covers 16 residues. With V trimmed by 5 bases and J by 3 bases, 10 bases remained unmatched. CDR3 sequence (DNA): TGTGCCAGCAGTCCCCGGACAGGGGGTATCCACTACGAGCAGTACTTC. This gives the protein CASSPRTGGIHYEQYF. Filled out from reference TRBV28 and TRBJ2-7, the complete variable domain reads DVKVTQSSRYLVKRTGEKVFLECVQDMDHENMFWYRQDPGLGLRLIYFSYDVKMKEKGDIPEGYSVSREKKERFSLILESASTNQTSMYLCASSPRTGGIHYEQYFGPGTRLTVT.